This TCR beta chain was identified in a study of Tregs in tolerant kidney transplant recipients. Unstimulated Tregs (CD4+CD25+CD127-) and CD4+CD25- non-Tregs were sorted from PBMCs. The method was immunoSEQ multiplex PCR; TCRdb's version includes in-frame clones alone and lacks a portion of them. The sample consists of some 80,000 clones, roughly 98% of them appearing once. CDR1 and CDR2 from the germline V gene are MNHEY and SVGAGI. CDR3 length equals 13 residues. Trimming took 1 base from V and 7 from J, leaving 8 bases between them. The specimen was CD4+ T cells from blood, collected before the transplant. This receptor was taken from a human donor who received a combined kidney and bone marrow transplant. This chain joins TRBV6-5 and TRBJ1-5; D is ambiguous. CDR3 DNA sequence: TGTGCCAGCAGTTACTTGCTCGGGCAGCCCCAGCATTTT. It specifies CASSYLLGQPQHF.